This paragraph reports one TCR beta chain. Its antigen remains unidentified. This specimen belongs to a study of Ad26.COV2.S vaccination and SARS-CoV-2 variants. Looking at the study overall: Each vaccinee took Ad26.COV2.S intramuscularly, once or twice 56 days apart.

Using immunoSEQ multiplex PCR, the repertoire was profiled, and TCRdb retains in-frame clones only, with some absent. The sample carries about 390,000 clones, approximately 90% recorded once. Regarding treatment: around 19 received Ad26.COV2.S at low or high dose, single or two shots; a few received placebo; per-sample allocation not given. Sampling was done on day 63 after the first vaccine or placebo injection. Study-wide points: Vaccine and placebo groups showed comparable non-spike TCR breadth. CD8+ and CD4+ T cells specific for spike reportedly responded with substantial breadth after vaccination. TCR breadth and depth estimates may have understated total T cell responses.

This CDR3 region has 19 residues. From germline, CDR1 is LGHDT and CDR2 YNNKEL (reference sequence). J lost 0 bases, V lost 8 bases, and 19 bases had no gene match. The chain is built from TRBV3-1 (or the pseudogene TRBV3-2) and TRBJ2-7; TRBD2 aligns across 10 bases. This TCR came from a person aged 18-65 years who received the Ad26.COV2.S COVID-19 vaccine or a placebo. The sequenced sample was peripheral blood, obtained in a trial of Ad26.COV2.S vaccine versus placebo. CDR3 residues: CASAYRGSPGLANSYEQYF. Written as DNA, the CDR3 is TGTGCCAGCGCCTATAGAGGGAGTCCGGGACTAGCGAACTCCTACGAGCAGTACTTC.